The entry that follows covers one TCR beta chain sequence. The record originates from a study of blood T cell repertoires in COVID-19. Study context: The United States, Italy and Spain provided the acute and convalescent COVID-19 samples. PBMCs, B-cell-depleted T cells, or T cells were the source of the cDNA or gDNA that made up the material.

Trimming removed 3 bases from V and 4 bases from J, with 11 bases in between. Germline lookup yields CDR1 SGHTA and CDR2 FQGNSA. The length of the CDR3 is 14 residues. Original data processing: Estimated nucleated cell counts came from reference gene primer amplification. The assay was immunoSEQ multiplex PCR, and TCRdb's table has in-frame clones only and misses some. The V and J calls and clone size are taken from that table; D and trimming were inferred from the DNA. The sample lists about 72,000 clones; 85% to 90% were seen once. This sequence joins TRBV7-2 and TRBJ2-3; the D gene is possibly TRBD1 (6 bases). Material: peripheral blood. The clonotype was recovered from an older man with active or convalescent COVID-19. The CDR3 DNA follows: TGTGCCAGCAGCTTGAGGCGGACAGCAGATACGCAGTATTTT. This codes for CASSLRRTADTQYF.